These 24 T cell receptor beta chains came from one sample sequenced in a study of cytomegalovirus exposure and HLA in healthy donors. PCR amplification relied on 60 Vbeta primers (plus 13 Jbeta primers). This table comes from immunoSEQ multiplex PCR, and its TCRdb copy is limited to in-frame clones, with some not included. The sample carries about 130,000 clones, 80% recorded once. The sample taken for sequencing was PBMCs. The receptors stem from a man aged 40-49 years in good health and CMV-seronegative.

The chain carries TRBV27 and TRBJ2-7; a possible D gene is TRBD2 (6 bases). The germline V and J ends were trimmed by 9 bases and 6 bases, with 21 bases remaining between them. Germline V gene lookup returns CDR1 MNHEY and CDR2 SMNVEV (reference sequence). CDR3 size: 14 residues. The CDR3 protein is CARIGTGEVGEQYF. The DNA for the CDR3 is TGTGCCAGAATCGGGACGGGAGAAGTGGGCGAGCAGTACTTC.

The chain employs TRBV14 and TRBJ1-2; D remains ambiguous. The CDR3 extends over 14 amino acids. The V end lost 0 bases, the J end lost 7 bases, and 12 bases lay between the germline ends. Germline V gene sequence: CDR1 SGHDN, CDR2 FVKESK. The CDR3 spells CASSQDLTAGGYTF. The CDR3 DNA reads as TGTGCCAGCAGCCAAGATCTGACTGCCGGTGGCTACACCTTC.

V usage is TRBV7-2 and J usage is TRBJ1-5; D is perhaps TRBD1 (5 bases). Trimming pared 8 bases from V and 0 bases from J, leaving 11 bases between. There are 14 residues in the CDR3. Germline V gives CDR1 SGHTA, CDR2 FQGNSA. CDR3 residues: CASRQGHSNQPQHF. The CDR3 bases are TGTGCCAGCCGGCAGGGTCATAGCAATCAGCCCCAGCATTTT. Drawing the rest from reference TRBV7-2 and TRBJ1-5, the complete variable domain is GAGVSQSPSNKVTEKGKDVELRCDPISGHTALYWYRQSLGQGLEFLIYFQGNSAPDKSGLPSDRFSAERTGGSVSTLTIQRTQQEDSAVYLCASRQGHSNQPQHFGDGTRLSIL.

The rearrangement links TRBV9 to TRBJ1-6, with TRBD1 matching 9 bases. Germline V lookup: CDR1 SGDLS, CDR2 YYNGEE. CDR3 length: 15 residues. Trimming at V came to 3 bases and at J to 5 bases, leaving 3 bases not matched to a gene. DNA for the CDR3: TGTGCCAGCAGCGCCGACAGGGGGGATAATTCACCCCTCCACTTT. Translating gives CASSADRGDNSPLHF.

The gene calls are TRBV28 and TRBJ1-1; tentative D call: TRBD1 (6 bases). CDR1 MDHEN and CDR2 SYDVKM come from the germline V gene. The CDR3 is 14 residues long. V lost 6 bases and J 2 bases, leaving 13 bases between the germline ends. The chain's CDR3 is CASRSGDKNTEAFF. The CDR3 DNA reads TGTGCCAGCAGGTCAGGGGACAAAAACACTGAAGCTTTCTTT. Filled out from reference TRBV28 and TRBJ1-1, the complete variable domain reads DVKVTQSSRYLVKRTGEKVFLECVQDMDHENMFWYRQDPGLGLRLIYFSYDVKMKEKGDIPEGYSVSREKKERFSLILESASTNQTSMYLCASRSGDKNTEAFFGQGTRLTVV.

This chain links TRBV10-3 with TRBJ2-3; the match to TRBD1 covers 12 bases. The CDR3 loop spans 15 amino acids. Per germline, CDR1 ENHRY and CDR2 SYGVKD. The junction had 12 bases not matched to a gene; V was cut back by 5 bases and J by 12 bases. The CDR3 region has the DNA TGTGCCATCAGTACCGGGACAGGGGGCGCATGGGCCCAGTATTTT. Translating it yields CAISTGTGGAWAQYF.

The genes are TRBV6-1 and TRBJ2-7; the D is unclear. Trimming took 3 bases from V and 3 from J, leaving 12 bases between them. Germline assignment: CDR1 MNHNS and CDR2 SASEGT. The CDR3 covers 14 residues. The CDR3 protein is CASSDLLSNYEQYF. CDR3 DNA sequence: TGTGCCAGCAGTGACTTATTGAGCAACTACGAGCAGTACTTC.

This clone turned up a few times. This chain links TRBV4-1 with TRBJ2-4; TRBD1 matches 7 bases. The CDR3 spans 17 residues. V was clipped by 1 base and J by 3 bases; unmatched bases: 9. The germline gives CDR1 MGHRA, CDR2 YSYEKL. CDR3: CASSQGLDRAGKNIQYF. The CDR3 region has the DNA TGCGCCAGCAGCCAAGGACTCGACAGGGCAGGCAAAAACATTCAGTACTTC.

The gene calls are TRBV2 and TRBJ2-6; D is possibly TRBD1 (5 bases). V was pared by 3 bases and J by 0 bases, with 9 bases between. Looked up from germline, CDR1 is SNHLY and CDR2 is FYNNEI. The CDR3 runs 16 residues. The CDR3 loop reads CASSEGQNSGANVLTF. In DNA form, the CDR3 reads TGTGCCAGCAGTGAGGGGCAGAACTCTGGGGCCAACGTCCTGACTTTC.

The rearrangement links TRBV5-6 to TRBJ2-3; TRBD2 matches 10 bases. Trimming cost V 1 base and J 1 base; bases outside gene matches: 9. The CDR3 sequence is 18 residues long. CDR1 and CDR2 from the germline V gene are SGHDT and YYEEEE. This chain's CDR3 is CASSLLSGGAFRTDTQYF. The CDR3 DNA follows: TGTGCCAGCAGCTTGCTGAGCGGGGGGGCCTTCCGCACAGATACGCAGTATTTT.

The genes are TRBV2 and TRBJ1-4; 7 bases agree with TRBD1. Trimming took 1 base from V and 3 from J; bases not matched to a gene: 2. This CDR3 has 15 residues. The V gene's germline CDR1 is SNHLY and CDR2 FYNNEI. The DNA for the CDR3 is TGTGCCAGCAGTGAAGGGGGACAGCCTAATGAAAAACTGTTTTTT. This gives the protein CASSEGGQPNEKLFF.

This clone was seen only a few times. The genes are TRBV29-1 and TRBJ2-1; 8 nucleotides agree with TRBD1. The CDR3 sequence is 13 residues long. Trimming at V came to 8 bases and at J to 4 bases, leaving 7 bases not matched to a gene. Per germline, CDR1 SQVTM and CDR2 ANQGSEA. The CDR3 DNA reads TGCAGCTCCCTGGGGACAGGATACAATGAGCAGTTCTTC. Translation gives CSSLGTGYNEQFF.

In DNA, the CDR3 is TGTGCCAGCAGCCGTTACAGGGGGCTAGTTACCGGGGAGCTGTTTTTT. This translates into CASSRYRGLVTGELFF. This chain uses TRBV5-4 with TRBJ2-2, with 9 nucleotides matching TRBD1. Germline CDR1 is SGHNT and CDR2 is YYREEE (reference sequence). The CDR3 has 16 amino acids. V gave up 4 bases and J gave up 5 bases; unmatched junction bases: 9. The variable domain in full, completed from reference TRBV5-4 and TRBJ2-2, reads ETGVTQSPTHLIKTRGQQVTLRCSSQSGHNTVSWYQQALGQGPQFIFQYYREEENGRGNFPPRFSGLQFPNYSSELNVNALELDDSALYLCASSRYRGLVTGELFFGEGSRLTVL.

J is TRBJ2-1 and V is TRBV6-5; TRBD2 aligns across 8 bases. This CDR3 has 16 amino acids. CDR1 MNHEY and CDR2 SVGAGI come from the germline V gene. The ends lost 2 bases at V and 6 bases at J; junction bases unmatched: 9. CDR3: CASSYALAGPRNEQFF. The DNA for the CDR3 is TGTGCCAGCAGTTACGCCCTAGCGGGTCCCCGCAATGAGCAGTTCTTC.

V and J are TRBV28 and TRBJ1-1; D is undetermined. V lost 0 bases and J lost 4, with 9 bases in between. Germline V gives CDR1 MDHEN, CDR2 SYDVKM. The CDR3 loop spans 14 amino acids. DNA for the CDR3: TGTGCCAGCAGTTTATGGGGTGGCGGCACTGAAGCTTTCTTT. Translation gives CASSLWGGGTEAFF.

The chain uses TRBV30 and TRBJ1-5; 7 positions agree with TRBD1. The CDR3 covers 17 residues. Trimming cost V 2 bases and J 2 bases; bases outside gene matches: 12. The germline gives CDR1 GTSNPN, CDR2 SVGIG (reference sequence). The CDR3: CAWSKDRDQNGNQPQHF. CDR3 sequence (DNA): TGTGCCTGGAGTAAAGACAGGGATCAGAATGGCAATCAGCCCCAGCATTTT. The complete variable domain, with remaining parts taken from reference TRBV30 and TRBJ1-5, reads SQTIHQWPATLVQPVGSPLSLECTVEGTSNPNLYWYRQAAGRGLQLLFYSVGIGQISSEVPQNLSASRPQDRQFILSSKKLLLSDSGFYLCAWSKDRDQNGNQPQHFGDGTRLSIL.

In this sample, this clone turned up a few times. This chain links TRBV6-1 with TRBJ2-7; tentative D call: TRBD2 (5 bases). Germline-derived CDR1 and CDR2 are MNHNS and SASEGT. V lost 0 bases and J 1 base, leaving 13 bases between the germline ends. The length of the CDR3 is 16 residues. The DNA for the CDR3 is TGTGCCAGCAGTGAAGCGTTCGGGGTCCCGTCCTACGAGCAGTACTTC. Amino acids: CASSEAFGVPSYEQYF.

V gene TRBV5-6 combines with J gene TRBJ2-1; weak D call: TRBD1 (6 bases). Trimming took off 0 bases at V and 4 bases at J, with 11 bases between the two ends. CDR1 and CDR2 (germline): SGHDT, YYEEEE. The CDR3 has 15 amino acids. The CDR3 protein is CASSLGTAYYNEQFF. In DNA form, the CDR3 reads TGTGCCAGCAGCTTGGGGACAGCGTATTACAATGAGCAGTTCTTC.

The chain combines TRBV5-4 with TRBJ2-7, with a possible D match to TRBD1 (6 bases). Germline V gene data show CDR1 as SGHNT and CDR2 as YYREEE (reference sequence). This CDR3 has 17 amino acids. Trimming took off 0 bases at V and 4 bases at J, with 20 bases between the two ends. The CDR3 region has the DNA TGTGCCAGCAGCTTGGTATTTTCCAGGGGCGACAGGTACGAGCAGTACTTC. Translated: CASSLVFSRGDRYEQYF.

The CDR3 coding sequence is TGCGCCAGCAGCTTGGACAGGCCTTACACCGGGGAGCTGTTTTTT. It translates to CASSLDRPYTGELFF. V is TRBV5-1 and J is TRBJ2-2, with D perhaps matching TRBD1 (5 bases). The CDR3 covers 15 residues. Between the trimmed V and J ends, which lost 0 bases and 3 bases, there was a span of 9 bases. Germline CDR1 is SGHRS and CDR2 is YFSETQ.

As to this clone: This sample includes further DNA sequences coding for the same CDR3. This chain's CDR3 is CAWSVRGNTEAFF. In nucleotides, the CDR3 is TGTGCCTGGAGTGTAAGGGGGAACACTGAAGCTTTCTTT. The chain joins TRBV30 to TRBJ1-1, with D possibly being TRBD1 (5 bases). CDR3 length: 13 residues. Germline V CDR1 and CDR2: GTSNPN, SVGIG (reference sequence). The V gene lost 0 bases and the J gene lost 1 base, with 6 bases spanning the gap.

The V and J genes are TRBV6-5 and TRBJ1-5; D call uncertain. Trimming left V 0 bases short and J 0 bases short, with 6 bases between. The CDR3 extends over 15 amino acids. CDR1 is MNHEY and CDR2 is SVGAGI in the germline V gene. For the CDR3, the DNA is TGTGCCAGCAGTTACTCAGCTTCTAGCAATCAGCCCCAGCATTTT. The encoded protein is CASSYSASSNQPQHF.

This chain connects TRBV28 to TRBJ2-7; D may be TRBD2 (5 bases). The V and J ends lost 2 bases and 8 bases respectively, with 13 bases between them. Germline V gene lookup returns CDR1 MDHEN and CDR2 SYDVKM. The CDR3 has 13 residues. Here the CDR3 DNA reads TGTGCCAGCAGTTTAAGCGGATTACGCAAGCAGTACTTC. Protein sequence: CASSLSGLRKQYF. Full variable domain (remainder filled in from reference TRBV28 and TRBJ2-7): DVKVTQSSRYLVKRTGEKVFLECVQDMDHENMFWYRQDPGLGLRLIYFSYDVKMKEKGDIPEGYSVSREKKERFSLILESASTNQTSMYLCASSLSGLRKQYFGPGTRLTVT.

J is TRBJ2-2 and V is TRBV2; D is perhaps TRBD2 (5 bases). Deletions cut 4 bases from V and 4 bases from J, with 13 bases between. CDR3 length equals 15 residues. Germline values: CDR1 SNHLY, CDR2 FYNNEI. The CDR3 spells CASSASHSGTGELFF. As DNA, the CDR3 is TGTGCCAGCAGTGCGTCCCACAGCGGCACCGGGGAGCTGTTTTTT.